This T cell receptor beta chain was sequenced in a study of response to subunit inactivated influenza vaccine. This clonotype was seen a few times. TCRdb re-derived calls from the RT-PCR reads in MiXCR, one entry per CDR3 protein. The data contain 200,000 to 300,000 distinct CDR3 sequences, 9% to 15% of them singletons. This TCR was recovered from a man aged 50 to 60 who received an inactivated influenza vaccine. Sequences were derived from non-naive T cells sorted from PBMCs, sampled approximately 15 days before vaccination.

CDR3: CSATRAGTGDFNYGYTF. CDR3 nucleotides: TGCAGTGCTACAAGGGCCGGGACAGGCGATTTTAACTATGGCTACACCTTC. This chain links TRBV20-1 with TRBJ1-2; 8 bases match TRBD1. CDR1 DFQATT and CDR2 SNEGSKA come from the germline V gene (reference sequence). Germline trimming cut 4 bases from V and 1 base from J; bases unmatched to any gene: 14. The length of the CDR3 is 17 residues.